This TCR beta chain came from a study of T cell responses to AZD1222 COVID-19 vaccine. The V and J ends lost 8 bases and 2 bases respectively, with 12 bases between them. There are 13 residues in the CDR3. Germline values: CDR1 SNHLY, CDR2 FYNNEI. Comments on this clone: Its antigen remains unknown.

Findings and caveats of the study: As reported, nearly half of all spike-specific TCRs target variant regions that are unmutated. Clonal diversity was possibly underestimated, and white British individuals and females predominated among donors. Rises in breadth and depth of Spike-specific TCRs came after two AZD1222 doses.

The method was immunoSEQ multiplex PCR; TCRdb's version includes in-frame clones alone and lacks a portion of them. The repertoire includes 100,000 to 150,000 clones, more than 80% of them detected once, and roughly 1.6% sits in the top ten. This chain links TRBV2 with TRBJ1-2, with D possibly matching TRBD1 (5 bases). The sequence was collected from an adult in good health. This sample comprised peripheral blood, obtained on day 0 of AZD1222 vaccination. CDR3 amino acids: CASRRGINYGYTF. Written as DNA, the CDR3 is TGTGCCAGCCGGCGGGGGATAAACTATGGCTACACCTTC.